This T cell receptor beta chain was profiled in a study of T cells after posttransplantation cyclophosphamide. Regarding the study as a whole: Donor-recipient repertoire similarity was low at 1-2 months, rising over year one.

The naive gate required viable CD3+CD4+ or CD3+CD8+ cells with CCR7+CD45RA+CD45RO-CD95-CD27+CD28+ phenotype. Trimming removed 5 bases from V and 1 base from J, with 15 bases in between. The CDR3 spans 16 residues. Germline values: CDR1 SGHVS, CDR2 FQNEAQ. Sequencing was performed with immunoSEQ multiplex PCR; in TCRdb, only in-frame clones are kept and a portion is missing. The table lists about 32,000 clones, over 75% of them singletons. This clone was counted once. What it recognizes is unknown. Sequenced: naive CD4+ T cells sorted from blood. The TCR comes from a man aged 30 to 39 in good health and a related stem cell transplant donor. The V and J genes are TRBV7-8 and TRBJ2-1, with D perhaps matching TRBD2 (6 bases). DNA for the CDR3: TGTGCCAGCAGCCCCCCGGGGAGGCCGTCCTACAATGAGCAGTTCTTC. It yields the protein CASSPPGRPSYNEQFF.